This section outlines one TCR beta chain sequence together with its context. Its antigen is not identified. CDR1 is SNHLY and CDR2 is FYNNEI in the germline V gene. The CDR3 loop spans 13 amino acids. Trimming took 7 bases from V and 4 from J, leaving 12 bases between them. It was with a sample-barcoded 5' primer and a J-beta primer mix that a second PCR of roughly 6 to 12 cycles was run. One entry per CDR3 protein, called by TCRdb with MiXCR from the 5' RACE reads. Counted here are around 1.5 million distinct CDR3 sequences, about 35% occurring once; the ten biggest clones make up 11%. This sample stems from a study of blood T cells in healthy people across ages. Findings and caveats of the study: Age showed a roughly linear inverse relationship with TCR beta diversity per million T cells. Unsorted PBMC material precluded a definitive naive versus antigen-experienced comparison. Higher naive T cell percentage went strongly together with higher TCR beta diversity.

This chain joins TRBV2 and TRBJ2-3; the D gene is possibly TRBD2 (6 bases). This sequence originates from a woman aged 25 to 45 in good health. Source material: blood. The CDR3 bases are TGTGCCAGCATCCGGGAGCAAGCAGATACGCAGTATTTT. Encoded protein: CASIREQADTQYF.